This paragraph reports one T cell receptor (beta chain). Sequencing was performed with immunoSEQ multiplex PCR; in TCRdb, only in-frame clones are kept and a portion is missing. Of 150,000 to 200,000 clones in the sample, under 85% are singletons; the top ten hold 9.5% to 15%. This record belongs to a study of blood T cell repertoires in COVID-19. The V gene's germline CDR1 is SGHTA and CDR2 FQGTGA. The CDR3 spans 14 residues. V lost 0 bases and J lost 5; bases outside the gene matches: 0. The clonotype comes from a man aged 45-60 years who had recovered from COVID-19. This sequence joins TRBV7-3 and TRBJ2-2, with 7 bases identical to TRBD2. Sequences were obtained from PBMCs or T cells enriched from blood (not recorded which). CDR3 bases: TGTGCCAGCAGCTTAACCGGGGGGACCGGGGAGCTGTTTTTT. Residues: CASSLTGGTGELFF. Full variable domain (rest looked up from reference TRBV7-3 and TRBJ2-2): GAGVSQTPSNKVTEKGKYVELRCDPISGHTALYWYRQSLGQGPEFLIYFQGTGAADDSGLPNDRFFAVRPEGSVSTLKIQRTERGDSAVYLCASSLTGGTGELFFGEGSRLTVL.